Listed here is a single T cell receptor beta chain. In the authors' workflow: The assay estimated nucleated cells by amplifying reference gene primers. This table comes from immunoSEQ multiplex PCR, and its TCRdb copy is limited to in-frame clones, with some not included. That table gives V, J and clone size, and the DNA gave D and trimming. The data hold some 240,000 clones, with around 82% observed a single time. Participant age was roughly 18 to 90 years, and participants resided in 25 or so US areas. This entry comes from a study of blood T cell repertoires in COVID-19. Study-level information: Acute-phase and convalescent COVID-19 samples originated in the United States, Italy and Spain.

The CDR3 is made up of 13 amino acids. CDR1 is LNHDA and CDR2 is SQIVND in the germline V gene (reference sequence). The ends lost 10 bases at V and 7 bases at J; junction bases unmatched: 8. This TCR was recovered from a man over 45 who had recovered from COVID-19. The chain links TRBV19 to TRBJ1-3; 9 bases are shared with TRBD1. What was sequenced was PBMCs or T cells enriched from blood (not recorded which). This CDR3 reads CATSDRGTNTIYF. The DNA of the CDR3 is TGTGCCACCTCGGACAGGGGTACGAACACCATATATTTT.